This is a list of T cell receptor beta chains from one sample in a study of blood T cell repertoires in COVID-19. Assay: immunoSEQ multiplex PCR; the TCRdb copy retains only in-frame clones and omits some. The repertoire consists of 190,000 or so clones, with about 80% occurring once and the leading ten covering approximately 7.9%. Sequencing was carried out using PBMCs or T cells enriched from blood (not recorded which). The source is a man aged 40-49 years who had recovered from COVID-19. Each CDR3 is given without its conserved first and last residue. Each record gives: V gene, J gene, CDR3 protein.

TRBV19	TRBJ1-5	ASSSRLLRYSNQPQH
TRBV3-1/TRBV3-2	TRBJ1-1	ASSLAGENTEAF
TRBV9	TRBJ1-2	ASSVGGREFPYGYT
TRBV2	TRBJ2-7	ASSAGGWEQY
TRBV5-8	TRBJ1-1	ASSSIGRTEAF
TRBV14	TRBJ2-7	ASSQDRGLYEQY
TRBV11-2	TRBJ2-4	ASSWGTGANIQY
TRBV20-1	TRBJ1-5	SASYHSGTGQQPQH
TRBV6-5	TRBJ1-1	ASGGDTEAF
TRBV19	TRBJ1-1	ASSTGQGGFRGEAF